This TCR beta chain was retrieved from a study of CD8+ T cells in alopecia areata (dated by TCRdb to 2016 to 2018). At the level of the whole study: Treated patients were enrolled in an open-label pilot trial of oral tofacitinib at 5 to 10 mg twice daily for moderate-to-severe alopecia areata. Tofacitinib was administered for 6 to 18 months, and 6 months of follow-up off drug were then conducted to assess delayed response and recurrence. For the treated patients, the SALT score, which quantifies what percentage of scalp surface area is affected, served as the measure of disease severity. To study T cell clonal expansion in alopecia areata, the researchers applied high-throughput TCRbeta sequencing to both the C3H/HeJ mouse model and human patients. Scalp tissue and sorted CD4+ and CD8+ peripheral blood T cells from patchy and totalis/universalis alopecia areata patients and from healthy controls were covered by human TCRbeta sequencing. Patients on tofacitinib were biopsied at baseline and after 4 and 24 weeks of treatment, and several of the patients also had a later scalp biopsy. Scalp clonality was compared across normal scalp (n=4), patchy alopecia areata scalp (n=8), and alopecia totalis/universalis scalp (n=8). RNA came from the PAXgene miRNA kit for fixed scalp, the miRNeasy kit for PBMCs, and the RNeasy kit for mouse skin. Amplification of TCRbeta CDR3 regions was done by immunoSEQ multiplex PCR using 35 Vbeta forward primers and 13 Jbeta reverse primers. The study at large found these results: Because the treated cohort was small and included a single nonresponder, larger studies are needed to assess links between baseline CD8+ expansion and response. Resident alphabeta T cells in normal human skin are also sequenced, complicating scalp TCR repertoire analysis, unlike mouse skin dominated by gammadelta T cells. Compared with mice, TCR sequences shared between patients were less clear, possibly partly because of HLA diversity across the patient population. Compared with normal scalp, lesional scalp had higher clonality and more expanded CD8+ clones, particularly in alopecia totalis/universalis, a pattern that suggests antigenic drive. Tofacitinib significantly decreased scalp clonality and the number of expanded CD8+ clones among the top 100 scalp clones. During tofacitinib treatment, many expanded lesional clones remained in scalp and blood, and this persistence may partly explain relapse after treatment is stopped.

V ends up 3 bases short and J 2 bases short, with an unmatched junction base count of 2. CDR1 and CDR2 are drawn from the germline V gene (reference sequence): SEHNR, FQNEAQ. The CDR3 measures 16 amino acids from cysteine to phenylalanine. Just CDR3 DNA is preserved here, 48 bases in frame from base 1. Libraries were constructed by the immunoSEQ multiplex PCR assay. To provide template for TCR sequencing, every sample had RNA extracted and reverse transcribed into cDNA. SuperScript III was used for first-strand cDNA synthesis, primed with a 2:1 mix of oligo-dT and random hexamers. Amplification bias was assessed with a synthetic immune receptor repertoire, and residual bias was removed computationally. The study's own analysis went as follows. After raw reads were preprocessed to remove errors, the CDR3 was defined following IMGT conventions as running from the conserved cysteine to phenylalanine. Clonality was computed as 1 minus the Shannon entropy, with the entropy normalized by log2 of the number of productive unique TCRs. Scalp TCRbeta sequences were cross-referenced with sorted blood CD4 and CD8 repertoires so that the CD4 or CD8 identity of scalp clones could be inferred. The clones in this table, taken by TCRdb from immuneACCESS, are in-frame only. Not every clone is retained; where verified, under half of the shortfall comes from an unresolved V gene, and the cause of the rest is unknown. D and trimming come from the DNA, and the V and J calls and clone size come from that table. For this sample the table gives about 140,000 clones, of which about 86% were detected only once. The ten largest clones add up to less than 15% of the sample.

The time point label for this specimen denotes: roughly 27 days on oral tofacitinib. The sample's treatment or condition label, in plain terms: oral pan-JAK inhibitor, 5-10 mg twice daily. Peripheral blood and lesional scalp punch biopsies were obtained from patients with alopecia areata. After PBMCs were isolated by density centrifugation and stained for CD3, CD4 and CD8, a FACSAria was used to sort CD4+ and CD8+ T cells. Comment on this clone: Its antigen has not been determined. No base quality values were provided; no much bigger clone lies one nucleotide off.

The sample was CD8+ T cells sorted from blood, taken at week 4, from a patient treated with tofacitinib. This receptor was taken from a human donor with alopecia areata. The V and J genes are TRBV7-9 and TRBJ2-3; 13 nucleotides in the junction match TRBD2. The CDR3 corresponds to CASSLGLAGSTDTQYF. In nucleotides, the sequence is TGTGCCAGCAGCTTGGGACTAGCGGGATCCACAGATACGCAGTATTTT.